This TCR beta chain derives from a study of blood T cell repertoires in COVID-19. The overall study: Acute and convalescent COVID-19 specimens originated in the United States, Italy and Spain. The cDNA or gDNA used as material had been derived from T cells, B-cell-depleted T cells, or PBMCs.

As originally analysed: Nucleated cell number was recorded as an estimate derived from reference gene primer amplification. The repertoire was sequenced with immunoSEQ multiplex PCR; TCRdb's copy has only in-frame clones and lacks some. That table gives V, J and clone size, and the DNA gave D and trimming. The sample has 95,000 to 150,000 clones, around 64% seen once. The CDR3 has 19 amino acids. CDR1 and CDR2 (germline): SGHRS, YFSETQ. J was trimmed by 3 bases and V by 3 bases; bases with no gene match: 11. The chain couples TRBV5-1 to TRBJ2-3; 15 positions match TRBD2. This receptor was obtained from a human donor with acute or convalescent COVID-19. The donor label of this sample is uncertain. Sequencing was performed on peripheral blood. Here the CDR3 DNA reads TGCGCCAGCAGCTGGGGACTAGCGGGGGGCTTTTCTGGGACAGATACGCAGTATTTT. Residues: CASSWGLAGGFSGTDTQYF. The variable domain in full, completed from reference TRBV5-1 and TRBJ2-3, reads KAGVTQTPRYLIKTRGQQVTLSCSPISGHRSVSWYQQTPGQGLQFLFEYFSETQRNKGNFPGRFSGRQFSNSRSEMNVSTLELGDSALYLCASSWGLAGGFSGTDTQYFGPGTRLTVL.